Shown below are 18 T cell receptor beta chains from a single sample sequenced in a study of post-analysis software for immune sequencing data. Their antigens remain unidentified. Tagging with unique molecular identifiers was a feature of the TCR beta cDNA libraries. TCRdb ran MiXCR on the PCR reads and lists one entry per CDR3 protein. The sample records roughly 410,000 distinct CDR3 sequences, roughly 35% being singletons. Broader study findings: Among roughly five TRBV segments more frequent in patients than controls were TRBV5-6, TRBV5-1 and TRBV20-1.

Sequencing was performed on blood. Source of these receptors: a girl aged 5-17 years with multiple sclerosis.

The DNA for the CDR3 is TGTGCCAGCAGCGAAGCCGGAGAATTTGTTACGCAGTATTTT. Translation gives CASSEAGEFVTQYF. V is TRBV9 and J is TRBJ2-3; D call uncertain. Germline V gene sequence: CDR1 SGDLS, CDR2 YYNGEE. There are 14 residues in the CDR3. The V gene lost 3 bases and the J gene lost 8 bases, with 16 bases spanning the gap.

This chain's CDR3 is CASSAPGQIHGYTF. CDR3 nucleotides: TGTGCCAGCAGTGCCCCGGGACAGATACATGGCTACACCTTC. The chain recombines TRBV12-3 or TRBV12-4 with TRBJ1-2, with 7 bases that match TRBD1. This CDR3 comprises 14 residues. The V and J ends lost 5 bases and 6 bases, in that order; junction bases with no gene match: 9.

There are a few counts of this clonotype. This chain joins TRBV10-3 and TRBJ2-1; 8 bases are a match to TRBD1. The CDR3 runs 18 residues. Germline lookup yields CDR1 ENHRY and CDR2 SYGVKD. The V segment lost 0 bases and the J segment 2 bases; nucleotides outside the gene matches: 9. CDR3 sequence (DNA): TGTGCCATCAGTGAGTCGGTGGACAGGGAGGTACCCTACAATGAGCAGTTCTTC. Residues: CAISESVDREVPYNEQFF.

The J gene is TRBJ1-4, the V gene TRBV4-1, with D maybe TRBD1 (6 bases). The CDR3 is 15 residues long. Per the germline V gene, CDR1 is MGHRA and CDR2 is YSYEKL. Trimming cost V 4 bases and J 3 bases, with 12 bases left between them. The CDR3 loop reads CASSLPPGANEKLFF. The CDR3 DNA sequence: TGCGCCAGCAGCCTACCTCCAGGGGCTAATGAAAAACTGTTTTTT.

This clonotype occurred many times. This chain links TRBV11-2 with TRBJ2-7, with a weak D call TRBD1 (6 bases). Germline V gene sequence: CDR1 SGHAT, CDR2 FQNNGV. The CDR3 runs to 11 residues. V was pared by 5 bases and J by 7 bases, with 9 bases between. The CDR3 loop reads CASSQGWEQYF. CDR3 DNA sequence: TGTGCCAGCAGCCAGGGGTGGGAGCAGTACTTC.

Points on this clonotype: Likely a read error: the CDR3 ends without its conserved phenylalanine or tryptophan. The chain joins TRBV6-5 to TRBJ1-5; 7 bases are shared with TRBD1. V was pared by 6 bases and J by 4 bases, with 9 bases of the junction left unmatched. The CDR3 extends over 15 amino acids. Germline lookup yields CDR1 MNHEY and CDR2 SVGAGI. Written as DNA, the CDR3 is TGTGCCAGCAGCCTTAACAGGGGAGGGAATCAGCCCCAGCATTGT. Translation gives CASSLNRGGNQPQHC.

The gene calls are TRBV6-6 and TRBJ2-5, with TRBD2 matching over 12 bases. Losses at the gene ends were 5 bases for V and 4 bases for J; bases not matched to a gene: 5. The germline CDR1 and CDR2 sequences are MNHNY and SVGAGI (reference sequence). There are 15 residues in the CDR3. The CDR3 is CASSQRLAGVETQYF. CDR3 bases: TGTGCCAGCAGTCAGAGACTAGCGGGGGTAGAGACCCAGTACTTC.

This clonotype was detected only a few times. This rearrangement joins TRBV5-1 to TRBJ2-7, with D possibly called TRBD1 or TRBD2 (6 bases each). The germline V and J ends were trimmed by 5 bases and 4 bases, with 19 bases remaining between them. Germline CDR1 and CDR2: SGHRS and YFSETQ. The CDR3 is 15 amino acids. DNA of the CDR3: TGCGCCAGCAGAGATTTAAGGGGGGAAAGGTACGAGCAGTACTTC. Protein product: CASRDLRGERYEQYF.

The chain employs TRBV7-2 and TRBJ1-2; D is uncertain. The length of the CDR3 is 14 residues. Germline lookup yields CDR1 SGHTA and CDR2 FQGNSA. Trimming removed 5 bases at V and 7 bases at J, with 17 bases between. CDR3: CASSRPPESGGYTF. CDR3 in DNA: TGTGCCAGCAGCCGCCCCCCGGAATCGGGTGGCTACACCTTC.

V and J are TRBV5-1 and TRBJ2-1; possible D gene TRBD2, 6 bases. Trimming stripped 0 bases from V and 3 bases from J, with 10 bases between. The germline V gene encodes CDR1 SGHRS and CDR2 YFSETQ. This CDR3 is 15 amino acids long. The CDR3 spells CASSLAQGGYNEQFF. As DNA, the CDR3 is TGCGCCAGCAGCTTGGCCCAGGGAGGCTACAATGAGCAGTTCTTC.

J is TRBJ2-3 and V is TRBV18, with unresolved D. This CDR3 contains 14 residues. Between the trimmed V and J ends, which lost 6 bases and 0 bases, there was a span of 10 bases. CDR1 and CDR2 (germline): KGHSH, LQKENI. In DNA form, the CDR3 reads TGTGCCAGCTCCCCCGGGCGGAGCACAGATACGCAGTATTTT. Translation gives CASSPGRSTDTQYF. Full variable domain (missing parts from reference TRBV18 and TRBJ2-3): NAGVMQNPRHLVRRRGQEARLRCSPMKGHSHVYWYRQLPEEGLKFMVYLQKENIIDESGMPKERFSAEFPKEGPSILRIQQVVRGDSAAYFCASSPGRSTDTQYFGPGTRLTVL.

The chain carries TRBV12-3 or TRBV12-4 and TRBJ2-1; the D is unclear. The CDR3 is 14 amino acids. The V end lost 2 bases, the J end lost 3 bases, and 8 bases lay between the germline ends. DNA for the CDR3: TGTGCCAGCAGTTTATTATCTGGCTACAATGAGCAGTTCTTC. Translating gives CASSLLSGYNEQFF.

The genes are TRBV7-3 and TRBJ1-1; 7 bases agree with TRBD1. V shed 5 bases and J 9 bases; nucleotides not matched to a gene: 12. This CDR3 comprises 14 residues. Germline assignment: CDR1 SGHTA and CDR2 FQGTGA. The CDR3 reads CASSPRGLMTKAFF. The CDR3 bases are TGTGCCAGCAGCCCAAGGGGGCTGATGACTAAAGCTTTCTTT.

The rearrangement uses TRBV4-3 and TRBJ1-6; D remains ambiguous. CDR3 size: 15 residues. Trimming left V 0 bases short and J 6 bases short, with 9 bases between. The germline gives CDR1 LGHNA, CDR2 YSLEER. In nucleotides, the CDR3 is TGCGCCAGCAGCCAAGACATAATACTTAATTCACCCCTCCACTTT. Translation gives CASSQDIILNSPLHF.

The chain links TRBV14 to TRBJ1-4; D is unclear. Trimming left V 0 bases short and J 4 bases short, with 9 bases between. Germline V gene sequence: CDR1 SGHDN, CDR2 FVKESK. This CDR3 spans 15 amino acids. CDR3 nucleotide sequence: TGTGCCAGCAGCCAAGATAAGGGCCTTAATGAAAAACTGTTTTTT. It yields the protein CASSQDKGLNEKLFF.

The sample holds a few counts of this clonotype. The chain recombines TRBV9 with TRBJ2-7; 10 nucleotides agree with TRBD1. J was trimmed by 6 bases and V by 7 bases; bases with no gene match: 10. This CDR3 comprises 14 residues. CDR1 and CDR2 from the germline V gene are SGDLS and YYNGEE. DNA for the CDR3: TGTGCCAGCGGACCGGGACAGGGGAGGTCCGAGCAGTACTTC. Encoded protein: CASGPGQGRSEQYF.

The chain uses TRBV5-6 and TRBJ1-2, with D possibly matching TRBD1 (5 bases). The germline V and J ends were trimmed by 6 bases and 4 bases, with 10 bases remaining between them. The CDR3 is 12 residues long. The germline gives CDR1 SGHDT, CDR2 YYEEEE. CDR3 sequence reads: CASTREGYGYTF. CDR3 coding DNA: TGTGCCAGCACCAGGGAGGGCTATGGCTACACCTTC.

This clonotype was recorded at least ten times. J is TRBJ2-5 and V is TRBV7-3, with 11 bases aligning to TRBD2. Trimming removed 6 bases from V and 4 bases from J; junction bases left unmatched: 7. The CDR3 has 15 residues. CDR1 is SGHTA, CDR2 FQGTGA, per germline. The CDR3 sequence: CASSPSGTSGETQYF. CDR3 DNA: TGTGCCAGCAGTCCGTCCGGGACTAGCGGAGAGACCCAGTACTTC.